Listed here is a single T cell receptor beta chain. This sample is drawn from a study of blood T cell repertoires in COVID-19. Libraries were prepared by immunoSEQ multiplex PCR; TCRdb keeps only in-frame clonotypes and omits some of them. The sample consists of over 400,000 clones, roughly 88% of them appearing once. The CDR3 loop spans 17 amino acids. V shed 0 bases, J shed 3 bases, and the junction held 8 bases outside the gene matches. Germline loops: CDR1 SGHRS, CDR2 YFSETQ. The sequencing sample was made of peripheral blood. The TCR was taken from a human donor in a cohort sampled during active COVID-19. The rearrangement links TRBV5-1 to TRBJ2-7; TRBD2 matches at 11 bases. The chain's CDR3 is CASSLAGGLAGFYEQYF. CDR3 DNA sequence: TGCGCCAGCAGCTTGGCCGGAGGACTAGCGGGTTTCTACGAGCAGTACTTC.